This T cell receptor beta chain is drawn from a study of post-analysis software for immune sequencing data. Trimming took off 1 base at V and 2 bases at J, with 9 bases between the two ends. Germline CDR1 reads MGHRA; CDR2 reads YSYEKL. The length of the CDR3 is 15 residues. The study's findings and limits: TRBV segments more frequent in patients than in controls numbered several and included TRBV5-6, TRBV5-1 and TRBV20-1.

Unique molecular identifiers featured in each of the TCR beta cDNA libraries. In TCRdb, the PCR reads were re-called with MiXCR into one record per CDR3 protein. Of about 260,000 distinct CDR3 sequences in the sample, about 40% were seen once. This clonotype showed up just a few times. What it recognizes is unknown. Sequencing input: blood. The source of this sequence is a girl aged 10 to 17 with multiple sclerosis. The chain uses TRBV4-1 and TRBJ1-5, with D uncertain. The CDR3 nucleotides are TGCGCCAGCAGCCAAGGTCAGGCAGGCAATCAGCCCCAGCATTTT. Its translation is CASSQGQAGNQPQHF.